This passage covers 6 T cell receptor beta chains from one sample sequenced in a study of blood T cells in healthy people across ages. PCR was performed a second time for roughly 7 to 12 cycles using a sample-barcoded 5' primer and a J-beta primer mix. One entry per CDR3 protein, called by TCRdb with MiXCR from the 5' RACE reads. The table has about 1.7 million distinct CDR3 sequences, 28% seen once. The sequenced sample consisted of blood. These receptors all stem from a woman aged 25 to 45 in good health.

With regard to this clonotype: A much larger clonotype is one base distant, so this may be a read error. The chain recombines TRBV5-1 with TRBJ2-7, with 8 bases matching TRBD1. The germline CDR1 and CDR2 sequences are SGHRS and YFSETQ. This CDR3 spans 15 amino acids. This CDR3 reads CANSLDTGGYDEQYF. The CDR3 DNA follows: TGCGCCAACAGCTTGGATACAGGGGGTTACGACGAGCAGTACTTC. The variable domain in full, with the rest retrieved from reference TRBV5-1 and TRBJ2-7, is KAGVTQTPRYLIKTRGQQVTLSCSPISGHRSVSWYQQTPGQGLQFLFEYFSETQRNKGNFPGRFSGRQFSNSRSEMNVSTLELGDSALYLCANSLDTGGYDEQYFGPGTRLTVT.

This clonotype showed up just a few times. CDR3 in DNA: TGCAGTGCAAGCACAGGGGGAAGACAGCCCCAGCATTTT. The encoded protein is CSASTGGRQPQHF. The J gene is TRBJ1-5, the V gene TRBV20-1; 8 nucleotides line up with TRBD1. The CDR3 covers 13 residues. In germline, CDR1 is DFQATT, CDR2 SNEGSKA (reference sequence). With V trimmed by 6 bases and J by 7 bases, 8 bases remained unmatched.

As regards this clonotype: Being one base from a much bigger clone, this may be a read error. This chain joins TRBV25-1 and TRBJ2-4; 8 bases agree with TRBD1. The closer fit of TRBJ2-7 to the DNA end suggests the J call may be wrong. Germline V gene sequence: CDR1 MGHDK, CDR2 SYGVNS. CDR3 length: 11 amino acids. This CDR3 reads CAGGQGIEQYF. The CDR3 DNA follows: TGTGCCGGCGGACAGGGAATCGAGCAGTACTTC.

This clonotype occurred many times. This chain uses TRBV24-1 with TRBJ2-5; 10 nucleotides line up with TRBD2. Trimming at V came to 9 bases and at J to 2 bases, leaving 2 bases not matched to a gene. CDR3 size: 13 residues. Germline CDR1 is KGHDR and CDR2 is SFDVKD. The CDR3 protein is CATGAGGQETQYF. The DNA of the CDR3 is TGTGCCACCGGAGCGGGAGGGCAAGAGACCCAGTACTTC.

This chain joins TRBV9 and TRBJ1-1; TRBD1 aligns across 7 bases. This CDR3 spans 16 amino acids. Germline V gene lookup returns CDR1 SGDLS and CDR2 YYNGEE. The ends lost 3 bases at V and 2 bases at J; junction bases unmatched: 10. The CDR3 region has the DNA TGTGCCAGCAGCGCGATAACACAGGGGAAAAACACTGAAGCTTTCTTT. Its protein is CASSAITQGKNTEAFF.

In this sample, this clonotype turned up many times. The chain has TRBV5-1 and TRBJ2-6, with TRBD2 matching 7 bases. Germline-derived CDR1 and CDR2 are SGHRS and YFSETQ. The CDR3 has 16 amino acids. V lost 1 base, J lost 4 bases, and 5 bases stayed unmatched. The CDR3, as DNA: TGCGCCAGCAGCTTGAGCGGGGTCGCCGGGGCCAACGTCCTGACTTTC. This gives the protein CASSLSGVAGANVLTF. The complete variable domain, with remaining parts taken from reference TRBV5-1 and TRBJ2-6, reads KAGVTQTPRYLIKTRGQQVTLSCSPISGHRSVSWYQQTPGQGLQFLFEYFSETQRNKGNFPGRFSGRQFSNSRSEMNVSTLELGDSALYLCASSLSGVAGANVLTFGAGSRLTVL.